This TCR beta chain was identified in a study of blood T cell repertoires in COVID-19. Study summary: Specimens from acute and convalescent COVID-19 originated in the United States, Italy and Spain. PBMCs, B-cell-depleted T cells, or T cells provided the cDNA or gDNA that made up the material.

TCRdb's copy holds only in-frame clones and misses some; the assay was immunoSEQ multiplex PCR. This table has roughly 340,000 clones, roughly 90% appearing once. Trimming took 6 bases from V and 2 from J, leaving 14 bases between them. Germline V CDR1 and CDR2: LNHDA, SQIVND (reference sequence). The length of the CDR3 is 15 residues. During active infection, Seattle patients enrolled and were then monitored through disease. The sequence came from a woman aged 25 to 39 with COVID-19, enrolled during active disease. Source material: peripheral blood. The chain recombines TRBV19 with TRBJ2-1; a possible D gene is TRBD2 (5 bases). CDR3: CASSPREGAYNEQFF. In DNA, the CDR3 is TGTGCCAGTAGCCCACGTGAGGGAGCCTACAATGAGCAGTTCTTC.